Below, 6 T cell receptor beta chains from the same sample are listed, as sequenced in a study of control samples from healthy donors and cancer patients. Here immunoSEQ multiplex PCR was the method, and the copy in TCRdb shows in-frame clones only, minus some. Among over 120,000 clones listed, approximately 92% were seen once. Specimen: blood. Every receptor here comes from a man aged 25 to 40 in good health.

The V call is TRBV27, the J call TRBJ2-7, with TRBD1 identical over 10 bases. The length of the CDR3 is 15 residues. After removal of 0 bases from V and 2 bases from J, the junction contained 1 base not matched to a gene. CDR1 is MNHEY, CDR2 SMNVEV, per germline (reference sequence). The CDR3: CASSLSGTGAYEQYF. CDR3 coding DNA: TGTGCCAGCAGTTTATCAGGGACAGGGGCCTACGAGCAGTACTTC.

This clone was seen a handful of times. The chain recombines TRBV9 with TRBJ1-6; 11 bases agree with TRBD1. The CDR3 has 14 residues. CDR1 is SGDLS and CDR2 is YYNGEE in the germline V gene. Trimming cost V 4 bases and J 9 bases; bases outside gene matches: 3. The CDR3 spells CASSSGTGGSPLHF. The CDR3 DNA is TGTGCCAGCAGCTCCGGGACAGGGGGTTCACCCCTCCACTTT.

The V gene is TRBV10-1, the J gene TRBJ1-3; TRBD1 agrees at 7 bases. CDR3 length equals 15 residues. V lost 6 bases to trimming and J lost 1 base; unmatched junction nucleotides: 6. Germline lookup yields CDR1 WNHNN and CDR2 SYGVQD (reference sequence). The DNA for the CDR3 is TGCGCCAGCAGCAACGGACAGGCGTCTGGAAACACCATATATTTT. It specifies CASSNGQASGNTIYF.

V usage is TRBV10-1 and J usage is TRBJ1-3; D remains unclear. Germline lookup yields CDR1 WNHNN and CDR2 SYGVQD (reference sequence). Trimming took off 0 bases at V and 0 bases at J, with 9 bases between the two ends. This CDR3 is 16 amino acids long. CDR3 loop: CASSESEDFSGNTIYF. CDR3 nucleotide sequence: TGCGCCAGCAGTGAGTCCGAGGATTTCTCTGGAAACACCATATATTTT.

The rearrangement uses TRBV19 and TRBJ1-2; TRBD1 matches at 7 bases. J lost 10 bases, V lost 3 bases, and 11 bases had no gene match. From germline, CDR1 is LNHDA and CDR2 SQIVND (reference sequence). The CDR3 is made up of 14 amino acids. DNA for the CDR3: TGTGCCAGTAGTATCCAGGGGCAGGGGGGATCCTACACCTTC. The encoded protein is CASSIQGQGGSYTF.

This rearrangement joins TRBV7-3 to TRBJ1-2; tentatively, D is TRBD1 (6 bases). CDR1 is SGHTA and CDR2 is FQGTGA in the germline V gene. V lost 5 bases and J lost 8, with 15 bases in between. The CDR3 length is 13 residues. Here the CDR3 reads CASSPGGGRGYTF. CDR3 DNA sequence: TGTGCCAGCAGCCCCGGGGGGGGCCGGGGCTACACCTTC.